This T cell receptor beta chain was obtained from a study of early T cells in non-severe SARS-CoV-2 infection. Overall study context: Sequencing used unsorted whole-blood bulk RNA, so chains lack pairing. Broader study findings: The matching step, a VDJdb search, favored anti-spike CD8 responses and missed private and CD4 specificities.

Attached unique molecular identifiers marked individual cDNA molecules. MiXCR was run by TCRdb on the 5' RACE reads, yielding one entry per CDR3 protein. The sample holds about 67,000 distinct CDR3 sequences; approximately 10% are singletons and the top ten take 3.5% to 4%. As regards this clonotype: No antigen is known for it.

The CDR3 consists of 15 residues. The V and J ends lost 8 bases and 6 bases respectively, with 20 bases between them. The J gene is TRBJ2-1, the V gene TRBV12-3 or TRBV12-4; possible D gene TRBD1, 5 bases. The clonotype was recovered from an adult who was a healthcare worker with PCR-confirmed SARS-CoV-2 infection or an uninfected control (not recorded which). Sequencing was done on a sample of whole blood. The CDR3 region is CASRNLQGSPNEQFF. CDR3 sequence (DNA): TGTGCCAGCCGCAACCTTCAGGGTTCCCCCAATGAGCAGTTCTTC.